The 14 T cell receptor beta chains below were found in one sample sequenced in a study of T cell responses to AZD1222 COVID-19 vaccine. Clones were sequenced by immunoSEQ multiplex PCR, and TCRdb holds only the in-frame ones, with some missing. The sample has approximately 180,000 clones; 70% to 90% are singletons. The source material was peripheral blood, sampled on day 0 of AZD1222 vaccination. The receptors were sampled from an adult in good health.

The rearrangement links TRBV7-3 to TRBJ2-1; D might be TRBD1 (5 bases). V was pared by 3 bases and J by 9 bases, with 9 bases between. This CDR3 has 12 residues. The germline V gene encodes CDR1 SGHTA and CDR2 FQGTGA. CDR3 sequence (DNA): TGTGCCAGCAGCTTTACAGGTACTGAGCAGTTCTTC. It encodes CASSFTGTEQFF.

The gene calls are TRBV5-5 and TRBJ2-6; D may be TRBD1 (5 bases). Trimming stripped 4 bases from V and 0 bases from J, with 5 bases between. The CDR3 has 14 amino acids. Germline V gene sequence: CDR1 SGHKS, CDR2 YYEKEE (reference sequence). CDR3 residues: CASSQGSGANVLTF. In DNA, the CDR3 is TGTGCCAGCAGCCAGGGCTCTGGGGCCAACGTCCTGACTTTC.

J is TRBJ2-7 and V is TRBV27; TRBD2 might be the D (5 bases). Per the germline V gene, CDR1 is MNHEY and CDR2 is SMNVEV (reference sequence). This CDR3 contains 17 residues. With 3 bases removed from V and 0 bases from J, the gap between germline ends came to 18 bases. The CDR3 sequence: CASSFSWRAASSYEQYF. CDR3 in DNA: TGTGCCAGCAGTTTTAGCTGGCGGGCTGCTAGCTCCTACGAGCAGTACTTC.

V is TRBV4-3 and J is TRBJ2-5, with 8 bases aligning to TRBD2. V gave up 10 bases and J gave up 5 bases; unmatched junction bases: 21. From germline, CDR1 is LGHNA and CDR2 YSLEER. The CDR3 has 17 residues. The CDR3 nucleotides read TGCGCCACCACTTGGGGGGGCGGGGGGCCGGCAGGGGAGACCCAGTACTTC. Translating gives CATTWGGGGPAGETQYF.

V and J are TRBV30 and TRBJ2-3; the match to TRBD2 covers 8 bases. Germline V gene sequence: CDR1 GTSNPN, CDR2 SVGIG (reference sequence). The CDR3 is 13 amino acids. V was clipped by 3 bases and J by 1 base; unmatched bases: 0. This CDR3 reads CAWRTSGTDTQYF. Here the CDR3 DNA reads TGTGCCTGGAGGACTAGCGGCACAGATACGCAGTATTTT.

The chain couples TRBV19 to TRBJ2-1, with 8 bases lining up with TRBD1. Germline V lookup: CDR1 LNHDA, CDR2 SQIVND (reference sequence). The CDR3 is 13 amino acids. V lost 5 bases, J lost 10 bases, and 7 bases stayed unmatched. The CDR3: CASSFGQGREQFF. DNA of the CDR3: TGTGCCAGTAGTTTTGGACAGGGAAGAGAGCAGTTCTTC.

V and J are TRBV27 and TRBJ2-1, with 7 bases identical to TRBD2. This CDR3 region has 13 residues. The V gene's germline CDR1 is MNHEY and CDR2 SMNVEV (reference sequence). The V gene end was trimmed by 2 bases and the J gene end by 7 bases; junction bases not matched to a gene: 2. CDR3: CASSLPLANEQFF. Here the CDR3 DNA reads TGTGCCAGCAGTTTACCACTAGCGAATGAGCAGTTCTTC.

V is TRBV4-1 and J is TRBJ1-4; TRBD1 might be the D (5 bases). The CDR3 is made up of 15 amino acids. V dropped 1 base and J dropped 5 bases, with 11 bases sitting between them. CDR1 MGHRA and CDR2 YSYEKL come from the germline V gene. DNA for the CDR3: TGCGCCAGCAGCCAAGGGCAGGGCACCAATGAAAAACTGTTTTTT. Translated: CASSQGQGTNEKLFF.

V gene TRBV3-1 (or the pseudogene TRBV3-2) combines with J gene TRBJ2-2; TRBD1 matches 12 bases. Germline lookup yields CDR1 LGHDT and CDR2 YNNKEL (reference sequence). Trimming took 4 bases from V and 6 from J; bases not matched to a gene: 12. The CDR3 has 18 residues. The CDR3 nucleotides read TGTGCCAGCAGCCCAAGAAGGTCGGGGACAGGGGGCCCCGGGGAGCTGTTTTTT. This translates into CASSPRRSGTGGPGELFF.

The rearrangement links TRBV25-1 to TRBJ2-7; 8 bases agree with TRBD1. With V trimmed by 4 bases and J by 1 base, 6 bases remained unmatched. Germline assignment: CDR1 MGHDK and CDR2 SYGVNS. There are 15 residues in the CDR3. For the CDR3, the DNA is TGTGCCAGCAGTGGAAGGACAGGGAGTTCCTACGAGCAGTACTTC. It codes for CASSGRTGSSYEQYF.

This clone was seen a single time. V usage is TRBV5-1 and J usage is TRBJ2-7; no firm D call. The length of the CDR3 is 12 residues. Trimming took 4 bases from V and 5 from J, leaving 10 bases between them. CDR1 is SGHRS and CDR2 is YFSETQ in the germline V gene. CDR3 sequence (DNA): TGCGCCAGCAGCCGTGGGTGGAACGAGCAGTACTTC. Translated: CASSRGWNEQYF.

The chain joins TRBV6-5 to TRBJ1-1; D not certain. This CDR3 contains 13 residues. Germline CDR1 and CDR2: MNHEY and SVGAGI. Trimming removed 8 bases from V and 4 bases from J, with 14 bases in between. The CDR3 protein is CASSLLRTTEAFF. DNA for the CDR3: TGTGCCAGCTCCCTCCTGAGGACCACTGAAGCTTTCTTT.

The V and J genes are TRBV6-5 and TRBJ2-7; 8 positions agree with TRBD1. V lost 2 bases and J lost 2; bases outside the gene matches: 2. Germline CDR1 MNHEY, CDR2 SVGAGI. This CDR3 has 14 amino acids. In DNA, the CDR3 is TGTGCCAGCAGTTACAACAGGGGGACCTACGAGCAGTACTTC. Translation: CASSYNRGTYEQYF.

The chain employs TRBV19 and TRBJ2-1; D is perhaps TRBD2 (7 bases). Germline V CDR1 and CDR2: LNHDA, SQIVND (reference sequence). This CDR3 spans 14 amino acids. Trimming removed 2 bases at V and 7 bases at J, with 12 bases between. As DNA, the CDR3 is TGTGCCAGTAGTATAAGAGGGGGGGTTAATGAGCAGTTCTTC. Residues: CASSIRGGVNEQFF.